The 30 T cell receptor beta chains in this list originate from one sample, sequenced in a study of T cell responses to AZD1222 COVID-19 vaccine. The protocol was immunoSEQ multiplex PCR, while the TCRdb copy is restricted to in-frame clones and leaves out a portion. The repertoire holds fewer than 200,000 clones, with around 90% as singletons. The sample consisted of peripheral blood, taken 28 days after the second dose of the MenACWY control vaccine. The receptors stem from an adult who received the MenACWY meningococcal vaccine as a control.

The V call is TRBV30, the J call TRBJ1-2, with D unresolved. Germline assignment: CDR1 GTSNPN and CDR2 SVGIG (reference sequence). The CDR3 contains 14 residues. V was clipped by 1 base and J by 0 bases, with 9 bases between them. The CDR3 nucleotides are TGTGCCTGGAGTGGGACCGTCGCTAACTATGGCTACACCTTC. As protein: CAWSGTVANYGYTF.

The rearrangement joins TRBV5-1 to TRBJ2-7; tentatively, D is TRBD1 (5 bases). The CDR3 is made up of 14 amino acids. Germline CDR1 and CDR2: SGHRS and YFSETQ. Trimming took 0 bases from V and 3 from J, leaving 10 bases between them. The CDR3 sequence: CASSLDAGYYEQYF. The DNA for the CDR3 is TGCGCCAGCAGCTTGGATGCAGGGTACTACGAGCAGTACTTC. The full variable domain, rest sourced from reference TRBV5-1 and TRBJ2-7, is KAGVTQTPRYLIKTRGQQVTLSCSPISGHRSVSWYQQTPGQGLQFLFEYFSETQRNKGNFPGRFSGRQFSNSRSEMNVSTLELGDSALYLCASSLDAGYYEQYFGPGTRLTVT.

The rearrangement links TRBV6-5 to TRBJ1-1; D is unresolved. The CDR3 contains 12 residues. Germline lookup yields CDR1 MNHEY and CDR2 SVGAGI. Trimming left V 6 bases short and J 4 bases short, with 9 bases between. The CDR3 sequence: CASSVGGTEAFF. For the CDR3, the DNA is TGTGCCAGCAGCGTCGGCGGCACTGAAGCTTTCTTT.

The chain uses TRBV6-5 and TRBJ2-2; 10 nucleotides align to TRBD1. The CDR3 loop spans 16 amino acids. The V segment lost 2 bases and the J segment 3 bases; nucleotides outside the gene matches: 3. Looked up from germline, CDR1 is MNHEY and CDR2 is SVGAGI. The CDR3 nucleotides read TGTGCCAGCAGTTACACTGGGACAGGGGACACCGGGGAGCTGTTTTTT. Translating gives CASSYTGTGDTGELFF.

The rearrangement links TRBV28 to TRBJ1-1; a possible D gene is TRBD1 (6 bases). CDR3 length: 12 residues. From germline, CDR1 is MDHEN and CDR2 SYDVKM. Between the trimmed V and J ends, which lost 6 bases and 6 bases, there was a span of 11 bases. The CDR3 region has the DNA TGTGCCAGCAGGGGAGGGGGGTCTGAAGCTTTCTTT. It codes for CASRGGGSEAFF. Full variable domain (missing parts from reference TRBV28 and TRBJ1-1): DVKVTQSSRYLVKRTGEKVFLECVQDMDHENMFWYRQDPGLGLRLIYFSYDVKMKEKGDIPEGYSVSREKKERFSLILESASTNQTSMYLCASRGGGSEAFFGQGTRLTVV.

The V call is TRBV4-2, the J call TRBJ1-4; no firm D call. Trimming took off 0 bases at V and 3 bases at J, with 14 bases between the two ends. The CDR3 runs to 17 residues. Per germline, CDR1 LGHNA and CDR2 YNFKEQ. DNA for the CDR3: TGTGCCAGCAGCCAAGATGCCAACGGGCGGGCTAATGAAAAACTGTTTTTT. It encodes CASSQDANGRANEKLFF.

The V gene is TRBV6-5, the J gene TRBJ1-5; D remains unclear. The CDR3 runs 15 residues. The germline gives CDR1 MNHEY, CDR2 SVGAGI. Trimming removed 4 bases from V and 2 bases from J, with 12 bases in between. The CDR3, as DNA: TGTGCCAGCAGTTTGGGCCGCGGGGGCAATCAGCCCCAGCATTTT. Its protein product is CASSLGRGGNQPQHF.

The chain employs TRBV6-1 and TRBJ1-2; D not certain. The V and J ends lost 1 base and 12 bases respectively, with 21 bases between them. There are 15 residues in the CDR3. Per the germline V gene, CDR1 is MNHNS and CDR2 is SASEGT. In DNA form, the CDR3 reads TGTGCCAGCAGTGAAGGCGCAGTAGCGGGGATACGGGACACCTTC. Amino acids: CASSEGAVAGIRDTF.

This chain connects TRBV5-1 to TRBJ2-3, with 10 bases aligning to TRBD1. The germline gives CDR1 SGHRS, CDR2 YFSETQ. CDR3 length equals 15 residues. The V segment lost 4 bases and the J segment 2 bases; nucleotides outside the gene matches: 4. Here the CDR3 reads CASSRTGGYTDTQYF. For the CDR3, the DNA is TGCGCCAGCAGCCGGACAGGGGGATACACAGATACGCAGTATTTT.

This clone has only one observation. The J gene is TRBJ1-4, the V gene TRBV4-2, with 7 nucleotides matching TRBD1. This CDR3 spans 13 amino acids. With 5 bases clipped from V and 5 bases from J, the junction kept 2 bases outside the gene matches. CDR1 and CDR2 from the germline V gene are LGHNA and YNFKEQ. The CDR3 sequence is CASSVQGNEKLFF. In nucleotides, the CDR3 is TGTGCCAGCAGCGTACAGGGGAATGAAAAACTGTTTTTT.

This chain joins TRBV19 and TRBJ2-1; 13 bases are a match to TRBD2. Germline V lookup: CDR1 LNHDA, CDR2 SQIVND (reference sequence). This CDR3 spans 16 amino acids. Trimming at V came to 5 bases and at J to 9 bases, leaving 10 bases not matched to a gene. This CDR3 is CASSWTSGRGPPEQFF. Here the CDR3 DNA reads TGTGCCAGTAGTTGGACTAGCGGGAGAGGACCCCCTGAGCAGTTCTTC.

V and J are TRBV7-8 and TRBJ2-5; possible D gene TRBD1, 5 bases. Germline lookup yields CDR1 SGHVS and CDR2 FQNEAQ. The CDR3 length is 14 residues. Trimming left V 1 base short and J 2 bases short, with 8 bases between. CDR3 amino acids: CASSLVQGQETQYF. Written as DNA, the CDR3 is TGTGCCAGCAGCTTAGTGCAGGGACAAGAGACCCAGTACTTC.

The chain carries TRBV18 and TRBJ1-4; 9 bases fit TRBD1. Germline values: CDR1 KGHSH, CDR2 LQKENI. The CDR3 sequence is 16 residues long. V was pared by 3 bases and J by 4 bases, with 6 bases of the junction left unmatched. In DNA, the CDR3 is TGTGCCAGCTCACCGAAACAGGGGGCAATTAATGAAAAACTGTTTTTT. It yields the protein CASSPKQGAINEKLFF.

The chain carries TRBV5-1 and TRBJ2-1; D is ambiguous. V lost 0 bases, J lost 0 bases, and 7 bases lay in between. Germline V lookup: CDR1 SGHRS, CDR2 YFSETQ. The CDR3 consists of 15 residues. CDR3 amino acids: CASSLDTSSYNEQFF. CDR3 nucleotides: TGCGCCAGCAGCTTGGACACGAGCTCCTACAATGAGCAGTTCTTC.

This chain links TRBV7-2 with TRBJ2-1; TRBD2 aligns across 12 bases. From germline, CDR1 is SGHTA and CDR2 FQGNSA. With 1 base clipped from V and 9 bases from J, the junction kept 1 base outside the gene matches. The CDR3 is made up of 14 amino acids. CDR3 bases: TGTGCCAGCAGCTTAGGACTAGCGGGGGTTGAGCAGTTCTTC. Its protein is CASSLGLAGVEQFF. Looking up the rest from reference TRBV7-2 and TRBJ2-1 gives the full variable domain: GAGVSQSPSNKVTEKGKDVELRCDPISGHTALYWYRQSLGQGLEFLIYFQGNSAPDKSGLPSDRFSAERTGGSVSTLTIQRTQQEDSAVYLCASSLGLAGVEQFFGPGTRLTVL.

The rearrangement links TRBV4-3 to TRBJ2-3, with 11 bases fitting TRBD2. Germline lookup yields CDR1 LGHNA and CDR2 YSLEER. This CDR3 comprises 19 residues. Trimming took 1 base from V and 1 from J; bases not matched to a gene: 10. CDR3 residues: CASSQAGVAGGPGTDTQYF. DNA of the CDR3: TGCGCCAGCAGCCAAGCGGGAGTAGCGGGAGGGCCCGGCACAGATACGCAGTATTTT.

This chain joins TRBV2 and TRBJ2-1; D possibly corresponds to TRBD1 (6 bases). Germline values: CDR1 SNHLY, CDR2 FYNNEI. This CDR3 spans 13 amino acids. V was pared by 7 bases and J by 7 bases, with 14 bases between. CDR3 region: CASKQGLGNEQFF. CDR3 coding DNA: TGTGCCAGCAAACAGGGCTTGGGAAATGAGCAGTTCTTC.

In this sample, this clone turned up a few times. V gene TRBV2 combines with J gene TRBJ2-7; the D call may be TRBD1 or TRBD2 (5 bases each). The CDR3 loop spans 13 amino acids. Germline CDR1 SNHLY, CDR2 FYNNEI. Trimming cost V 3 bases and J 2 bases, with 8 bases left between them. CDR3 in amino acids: CASSDSGPYEQYF. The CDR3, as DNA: TGTGCCAGCAGTGACTCGGGGCCCTACGAGCAGTACTTC.

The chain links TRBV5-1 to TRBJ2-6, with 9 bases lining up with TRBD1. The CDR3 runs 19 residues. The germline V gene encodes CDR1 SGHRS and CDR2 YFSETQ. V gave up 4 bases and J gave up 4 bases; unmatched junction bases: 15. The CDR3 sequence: CASSLRPTGGAAGANVLTF. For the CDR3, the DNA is TGCGCCAGCAGCCTGAGGCCTACAGGGGGCGCGGCCGGGGCCAACGTCCTGACTTTC.

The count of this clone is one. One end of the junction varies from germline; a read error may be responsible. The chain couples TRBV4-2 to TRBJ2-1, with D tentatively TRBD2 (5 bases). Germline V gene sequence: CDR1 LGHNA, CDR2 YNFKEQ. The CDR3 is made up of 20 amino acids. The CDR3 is CASSQDFQRFDNEPRNEQFF. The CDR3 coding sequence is TGTGCCAGCAGCCAAGATTTCCAGCGGTTCGACAATGAGCCACGGAATGAGCAATTCTTC.

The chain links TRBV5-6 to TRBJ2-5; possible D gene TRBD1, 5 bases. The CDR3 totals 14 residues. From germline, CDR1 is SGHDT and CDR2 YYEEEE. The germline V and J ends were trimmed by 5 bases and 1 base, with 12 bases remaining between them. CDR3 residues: CASSGTDSQETQYF. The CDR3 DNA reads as TGTGCCAGCAGTGGTACCGACAGCCAAGAGACCCAGTACTTC.

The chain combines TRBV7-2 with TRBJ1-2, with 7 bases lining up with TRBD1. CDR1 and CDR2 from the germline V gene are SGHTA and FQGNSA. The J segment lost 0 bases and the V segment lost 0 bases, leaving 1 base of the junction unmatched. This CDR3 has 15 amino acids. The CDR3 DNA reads TGTGCCAGCAGCTTAGCCGGGACAGCTAACTATGGCTACACCTTC. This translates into CASSLAGTANYGYTF.

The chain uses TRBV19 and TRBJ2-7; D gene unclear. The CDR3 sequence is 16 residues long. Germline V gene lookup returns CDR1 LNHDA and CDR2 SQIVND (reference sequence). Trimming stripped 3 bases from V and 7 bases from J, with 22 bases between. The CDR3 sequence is CASSMSSGALLEEQYF. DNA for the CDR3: TGTGCCAGTAGTATGTCATCCGGTGCCCTACTTGAGGAGCAGTACTTC.

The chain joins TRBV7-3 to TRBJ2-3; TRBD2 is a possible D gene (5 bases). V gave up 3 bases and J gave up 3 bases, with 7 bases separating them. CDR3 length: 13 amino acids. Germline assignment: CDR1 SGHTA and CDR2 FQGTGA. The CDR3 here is CASSLRRTDTQYF. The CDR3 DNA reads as TGTGCCAGCAGCTTGCGGAGGACAGATACGCAGTATTTT.

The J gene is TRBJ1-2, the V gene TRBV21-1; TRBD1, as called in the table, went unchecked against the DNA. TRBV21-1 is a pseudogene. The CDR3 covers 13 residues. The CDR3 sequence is CASSCSGIYGYTF. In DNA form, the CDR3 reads TGTGCCAGCAGCTGTTCAGGGATTTATGGCTACACCTTC.

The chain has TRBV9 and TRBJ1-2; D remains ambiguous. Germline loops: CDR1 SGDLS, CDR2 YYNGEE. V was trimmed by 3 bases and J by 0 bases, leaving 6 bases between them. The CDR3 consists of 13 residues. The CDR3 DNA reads TGTGCCAGCAGCGCTCAGACTAACTATGGCTACACCTTC. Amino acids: CASSAQTNYGYTF.

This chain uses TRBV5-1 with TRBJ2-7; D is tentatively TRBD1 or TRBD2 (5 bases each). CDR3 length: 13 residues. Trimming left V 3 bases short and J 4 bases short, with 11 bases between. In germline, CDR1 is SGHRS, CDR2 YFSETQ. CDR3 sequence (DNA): TGCGCCAGCAGCTCGTCCGGGACGTACGAGCAGTACTTC. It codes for CASSSSGTYEQYF.

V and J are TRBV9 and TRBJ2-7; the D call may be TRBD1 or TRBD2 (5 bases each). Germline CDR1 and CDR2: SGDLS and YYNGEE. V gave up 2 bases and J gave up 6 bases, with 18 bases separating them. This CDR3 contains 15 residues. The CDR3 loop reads CASSVDVSRDLEQYF. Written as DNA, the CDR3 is TGTGCCAGCAGCGTTGATGTTTCCCGGGACCTCGAGCAGTACTTC.

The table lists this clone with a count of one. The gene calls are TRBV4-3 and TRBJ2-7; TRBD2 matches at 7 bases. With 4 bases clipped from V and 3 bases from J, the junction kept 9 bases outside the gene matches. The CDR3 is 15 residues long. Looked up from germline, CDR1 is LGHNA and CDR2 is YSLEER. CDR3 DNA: TGCGCCAGCAGCCTCACTCATCGGACTAGCTACGAGCAGTACTTC. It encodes CASSLTHRTSYEQYF.

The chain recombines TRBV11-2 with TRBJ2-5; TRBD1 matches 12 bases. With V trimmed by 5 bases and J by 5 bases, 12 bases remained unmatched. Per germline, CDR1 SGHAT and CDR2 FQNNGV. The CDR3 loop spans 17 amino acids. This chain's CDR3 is CASSPWGGTGGGETQYF. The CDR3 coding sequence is TGTGCCAGCAGCCCCTGGGGGGGGACAGGGGGCGGTGAGACCCAGTACTTC.